Listed here are 27 T cell receptor beta chains from one sample, sequenced in a study of T cell repertoires in cytomegalovirus infection. Which antigens these TCRs recognize remains unknown. TCRdb ran MiXCR on the reads and lists one entry per CDR3 protein. The sample consists of 230,000 or so distinct CDR3 sequences, around two fifths of them appearing once. The material sequenced was CD8+ T cells from cultured PBMCs, taken from culture after CMV antigen stimulation. The origin of the receptors is a human donor in good health (CMV status not recorded). Some clones in this sample may be carry-over from other donors' samples.

This clonotype was observed a handful of times. This chain uses TRBV7-3 with TRBJ2-5; D is possibly TRBD1 (5 bases). Germline lookup yields CDR1 SGHTA and CDR2 FQGTGA. The germline V and J ends were trimmed by 2 bases and 2 bases, with 15 bases remaining between them. The CDR3 runs to 16 residues. Here the CDR3 DNA reads TGTGCCAGCAGCTTACCTGATGACAGATCACAAGAGACCCAGTACTTC. Encoded protein: CASSLPDDRSQETQYF. The entire variable domain, with the rest obtained from reference TRBV7-3 and TRBJ2-5, is as follows: GAGVSQTPSNKVTEKGKYVELRCDPISGHTALYWYRQSLGQGPEFLIYFQGTGAADDSGLPNDRFFAVRPEGSVSTLKIQRTERGDSAVYLCASSLPDDRSQETQYFGPGTRLLVL.

This clonotype was observed at least ten times. The V and J genes are TRBV7-8 and TRBJ2-1; TRBD2 might be the D (6 bases). Between the trimmed V and J ends, which lost 3 bases and 9 bases, there was a span of 12 bases. Germline CDR1 SGHVS, CDR2 FQNEAQ. This CDR3 comprises 13 residues. The CDR3 DNA sequence: TGTGCCAGCAGCTTTGGGGGGAGTAGTGAGCAGTTCTTC. Its protein is CASSFGGSSEQFF. The entire variable domain, with the rest obtained from reference TRBV7-8 and TRBJ2-1, is as follows: GAGVSQSPRYKVAKRGQDVALRCDPISGHVSLFWYQQALGQGPEFLTYFQNEAQLDKSGLPSDRFFAERPEGSVSTLKIQRTQQEDSAVYLCASSFGGSSEQFFGPGTRLTVL.

The rearrangement links TRBV20-1 to TRBJ1-3, with TRBD1 as a possible D gene (6 bases). CDR3 length equals 14 residues. Trimming removed 3 bases from V and 2 bases from J, with 11 bases in between. Looked up from germline, CDR1 is DFQATT and CDR2 is SNEGSKA (reference sequence). This CDR3 reads CSARVGTTGNTIYF. The CDR3 DNA sequence: TGCAGTGCTAGGGTCGGGACAACTGGAAACACCATATATTTT.

The CDR3 loop is CATRRGKGTDNCYTF. The DNA of the CDR3 is TGTGCCACCAGACGCGGGAAGGGGACAGATAATTGCTACACCTTC. The chain couples TRBV24-1 to TRBJ1-2, with 7 nucleotides matching TRBD1. V gave up 7 bases and J gave up 9 bases; unmatched junction bases: 16. The germline V gene encodes CDR1 KGHDR and CDR2 SFDVKD. This CDR3 comprises 15 residues.

The chain recombines TRBV6-4 with TRBJ2-7; 12 bases are a match to TRBD1. V trimming: 0 bases; J trimming: 6 bases; junction bases outside the gene matches: 3. The CDR3 sequence is 15 residues long. CDR1 is MRHNA, CDR2 SNTAGT, per germline. The CDR3 nucleotides read TGTGCCAGCAGTGACTCAGGGACAGGGGGCGGCGAGCAGTACTTC. The encoded protein is CASSDSGTGGGEQYF.

In this sample, this clonotype turned up a few times. The chain carries TRBV20-1 and TRBJ2-1; no definite D call. Germline assignment: CDR1 DFQATT and CDR2 SNEGSKA (reference sequence). V dropped 2 bases and J dropped 8 bases, with 13 bases sitting between them. The CDR3 contains 13 residues. The CDR3 here is CSARLVRRYEQFF. The CDR3 DNA is TGCAGTGCTAGACTGGTCAGACGATATGAGCAGTTCTTC.

The chain combines TRBV6-5 with TRBJ2-7; D is unclear. Deletions cut 2 bases from V and 4 bases from J, with 18 bases between. The CDR3 spans 16 residues. CDR1 is MNHEY and CDR2 is SVGAGI in the germline V gene. Written as DNA, the CDR3 is TGTGCCAGCAGTTACAGTCATGGCAGAGTTACGTACGAGCAGTACTTC. Its translation: CASSYSHGRVTYEQYF.

This clonotype was recorded a few times. The rearrangement links TRBV11-2 to TRBJ1-4; D gene unclear. Germline V lookup: CDR1 SGHAT, CDR2 FQNNGV. The length of the CDR3 is 15 residues. Trimming removed 3 bases from V and 7 bases from J, with 15 bases in between. CDR3 sequence: CASSLSGAGVEKLFF. DNA for the CDR3: TGTGCCAGCAGCTTGTCGGGAGCCGGGGTTGAAAAACTGTTTTTT.

This clonotype was counted once. This sequence joins TRBV2 and TRBJ1-4, with D unresolved. Germline values: CDR1 SNHLY, CDR2 FYNNEI. The CDR3 totals 16 residues. The V and J ends lost 0 bases and 6 bases respectively, with 14 bases between them. The CDR3 sequence: CASSEARAVKDEKLFF. The CDR3 DNA follows: TGTGCCAGCAGTGAAGCGAGGGCAGTAAAGGATGAAAAACTGTTTTTT.

This chain uses TRBV5-1 with TRBJ1-2; no clear D. Trimming took off 4 bases at V and 3 bases at J, with 13 bases between the two ends. This CDR3 has 14 residues. Germline V gene lookup returns CDR1 SGHRS and CDR2 YFSETQ. CDR3 region: CASSPLDEDYGYTF. The CDR3 region has the DNA TGCGCCAGCAGCCCTCTGGATGAGGACTATGGCTACACCTTC.

The CDR3 bases are TGTGCCAGCTCCCCGACCCGAGGGTGGGACTCCTACAATGAGCAGTTCTTC. Encoded protein: CASSPTRGWDSYNEQFF. The chain employs TRBV7-6 and TRBJ2-1; D is possibly TRBD2 (5 bases). V shed 8 bases and J shed 0 bases, with 20 bases lying between them. Germline assignment: CDR1 SGHVS and CDR2 FNYEAQ. The CDR3 sequence is 17 residues long. The variable domain in full, completed from reference TRBV7-6 and TRBJ2-1, reads GAGVSQSPRYKVTKRGQDVALRCDPISGHVSLYWYRQALGQGPEFLTYFNYEAQQDKSGLPNDRFSAERPEGSISTLTIQRTEQRDSAMYRCASSPTRGWDSYNEQFFGPGTRLTVL.

The gene calls are TRBV27 and TRBJ2-1, with 11 bases fitting TRBD2. From germline, CDR1 is MNHEY and CDR2 SMNVEV (reference sequence). The junction had 11 bases not matched to a gene; V was cut back by 6 bases and J by 4 bases. The CDR3 spans 17 residues. The CDR3 DNA is TGTGCCAGCAGACTACCCGGGACTAGCGGACTTTACAATGAGCAGTTCTTC. Translation: CASRLPGTSGLYNEQFF.

The chain recombines TRBV11-1 with TRBJ1-1; no reliable D call. The CDR3 sequence is 13 residues long. V lost 2 bases to trimming and J lost 6 bases, with 10 bases between them. Germline assignment: CDR1 SGHAT and CDR2 FQDESV (reference sequence). CDR3 nucleotide sequence: TGTGCCAGCAGCTTAATCCGAACGGCTGAAGCTTTCTTT. It is translated as CASSLIRTAEAFF.

The chain employs TRBV6-5 and TRBJ2-1, with 8 bases matching TRBD2. The CDR3 runs to 15 residues. Per germline, CDR1 MNHEY and CDR2 SVGAGI. After removal of 1 base from V and 5 bases from J, the junction contained 4 bases not matched to a gene. The CDR3 sequence: CASSYFAGGHNEQFF. The CDR3 coding sequence is TGTGCCAGCAGTTACTTTGCGGGGGGACACAATGAGCAGTTCTTC.

In its sample, this clonotype was seen once. The rearrangement uses TRBV11-3 and TRBJ2-7, with 10 positions matching TRBD1. This CDR3 is built from 15 residues. J was trimmed by 1 base and V by 5 bases; bases with no gene match: 5. Per germline, CDR1 SGHNT and CDR2 YENEEA. Here the CDR3 reads CASSPGTGDSYEQYF. CDR3 sequence (DNA): TGTGCCAGCAGCCCTGGGACAGGGGATTCCTACGAGCAGTACTTC.

This clonotype was observed a handful of times. V usage is TRBV11-2 and J usage is TRBJ2-1, with D possibly TRBD1 on 6 matching bases. Between the trimmed V and J ends, which lost 1 base and 8 bases, there was a span of 18 bases. Germline V gene sequence: CDR1 SGHAT, CDR2 FQNNGV. The CDR3 extends over 16 amino acids. CDR3 nucleotides: TGTGCCAGCAGCTTAGGCTGGGCAGGGGCTTTGGATGAGCAGTTCTTC. Amino acid sequence: CASSLGWAGALDEQFF.

This clonotype has more than one count but fewer than ten. The chain has TRBV20-1 and TRBJ1-6, with a tentative D call TRBD1 (6 bases). The CDR3 is 13 residues long. Germline V CDR1 and CDR2: DFQATT, SNEGSKA (reference sequence). The CDR3 is CSEERTVNSPLHF. In nucleotides, the CDR3 is TGCAGCGAGGAAAGGACAGTTAATTCACCCCTCCACTTT.

The chain combines TRBV5-1 with TRBJ2-1, with D possibly being TRBD1 or TRBD2 (7 bases each). CDR3 size: 15 residues. Germline loops: CDR1 SGHRS, CDR2 YFSETQ. V lost 4 bases and J lost 6, with 17 bases in between. CDR3: CASSPPRGGLNEQFF. The CDR3 DNA is TGCGCCAGCAGCCCTCCCAGGGGGGGGCTCAATGAGCAGTTCTTC.

This clonotype was recorded a few times. The chain links TRBV27 to TRBJ2-7; D remains ambiguous. CDR3 size: 13 residues. Germline values: CDR1 MNHEY, CDR2 SMNVEV (reference sequence). V gave up 6 bases and J gave up 2 bases, with 11 bases separating them. CDR3 amino acids: CASRGLGAYEQYF. CDR3 in DNA: TGTGCCAGCAGAGGTCTAGGTGCCTACGAGCAGTACTTC.

This clonotype was observed at least ten times. This chain links TRBV7-8 with TRBJ2-3; TRBD2 matches at 7 bases. CDR3 length equals 17 residues. The trim removed 0 bases at V and 5 bases at J, leaving 11 bases unmatched. The germline CDR1 and CDR2 sequences are SGHVS and FQNEAQ. The CDR3 sequence is CASSLAYAGAFEDTQYF. CDR3 DNA: TGTGCCAGCAGCTTAGCCTATGCGGGAGCCTTCGAAGATACGCAGTATTTT. Combining the CDR3 with reference TRBV7-8 and TRBJ2-3 gives the whole variable domain GAGVSQSPRYKVAKRGQDVALRCDPISGHVSLFWYQQALGQGPEFLTYFQNEAQLDKSGLPSDRFFAERPEGSVSTLKIQRTQQEDSAVYLCASSLAYAGAFEDTQYFGPGTRLTVL.

To note about this clonotype: At one boundary the junction diverges from the germline segment, which might be a read error. This sequence joins TRBV15 and TRBJ2-3, with a weak D call TRBD1 (6 bases). The CDR3 contains 15 residues. Germline V gene data show CDR1 as LNHNV and CDR2 as YYDKDF (reference sequence). DNA for the CDR3: TGTGCCACCAGCGACGGACAGATCGGCACGGATACGCAGTATTTT. Translation: CATSDGQIGTDTQYF.

This clonotype was detected many times. In nucleotides, the CDR3 is TGTGCCAGCAGCCCCCCCGGGACAGGCTCCTACAATGAGCAGTTCTTC. It codes for CASSPPGTGSYNEQFF. The rearrangement joins TRBV7-9 to TRBJ2-1; 8 bases align to TRBD1. The length of the CDR3 is 16 residues. Trimming cost V 5 bases and J 0 bases; bases outside gene matches: 6. Looked up from germline, CDR1 is SEHNR and CDR2 is FQNEAQ (reference sequence).

This clonotype was counted a few times. The chain has TRBV6-5 and TRBJ1-4; tentatively, D is TRBD1 (5 bases). V was pared by 0 bases and J by 8 bases, with 13 bases between. CDR3 length: 15 amino acids. Germline values: CDR1 MNHEY, CDR2 SVGAGI. CDR3 coding DNA: TGTGCCAGCAGTTACTCCAGGAAACCAGGGGAAAAACTGTTTTTT. It specifies CASSYSRKPGEKLFF.

The CDR3, as DNA: TGTGCCAGCAGCTCCCCAAAGGAATCCGCGCGAGTGGATACGCAGTATTTT. Its translation: CASSSPKESARVDTQYF. The chain combines TRBV28 with TRBJ2-3; no clear D gene. V dropped 6 bases and J dropped 6 bases, with 25 bases sitting between them. Germline lookup yields CDR1 MDHEN and CDR2 SYDVKM. This CDR3 is built from 17 residues.

The chain joins TRBV14 to TRBJ2-3, with D possibly being TRBD2 (5 bases). The CDR3 sequence is 16 residues long. Germline-derived CDR1 and CDR2 are SGHDN and FVKESK. V lost 1 base, J lost 7 bases, and 18 bases lay in between. The chain's CDR3 is CASSQVGFARGYTQYF. DNA for the CDR3: TGTGCCAGCAGCCAAGTGGGGTTCGCCAGAGGGTATACGCAGTATTTT. Full variable domain (outside the CDR3, taken from reference TRBV14 and TRBJ2-3): EAGVTQFPSHSVIEKGQTVTLRCDPISGHDNLYWYRRVMGKEIKFLLHFVKESKQDESGMPNNRFLAERTGGTYSTLKVQPAELEDSGVYFCASSQVGFARGYTQYFGPGTRLTVL.

This clonotype showed up just a few times. V usage is TRBV28 and J usage is TRBJ2-5; 13 bases agree with TRBD2. V lost 8 bases and J lost 3; bases outside the gene matches: 12. CDR3 length: 17 amino acids. From germline, CDR1 is MDHEN and CDR2 SYDVKM. The CDR3 bases are TGTGCCAGCGCACACGGCGGACTAGCGGGGGTAAAAGAGACCCAGTACTTC. It translates to CASAHGGLAGVKETQYF. Looking up the rest from reference TRBV28 and TRBJ2-5 gives the full variable domain: DVKVTQSSRYLVKRTGEKVFLECVQDMDHENMFWYRQDPGLGLRLIYFSYDVKMKEKGDIPEGYSVSREKKERFSLILESASTNQTSMYLCASAHGGLAGVKETQYFGPGTRLLVL.

The genes are TRBV4-1 and TRBJ2-3, with D possibly matching TRBD2 (5 bases). Trimming shortened V by 4 bases and J by 6 bases, and 11 bases separated the two germline ends. Germline CDR1 MGHRA, CDR2 YSYEKL. The CDR3 runs 13 residues. The CDR3: CASSPGEMDTQYF. Written as DNA, the CDR3 is TGCGCCAGCAGCCCTGGGGAGATGGATACGCAGTATTTT.